The T cell receptor (beta chain) under discussion was sequenced for a study of Graves' ophthalmopathy and Graves' hyperthyroidism (dated by TCRdb to about 2018). Regarding the research as a whole: Hyperthyroidism was defined as stable when no progression to ophthalmopathy occurred within 18 months of follow-up. In more than five hyperthyroidism patients, the T-cell repertoires found in thyroid tissue were compared with those found in blood. To explore V-J signatures that distinguish ophthalmopathy from hyperthyroidism, a discovery set of about a hundred patients was enrolled, made up of approximately 45 with ophthalmopathy and 57 with stable hyperthyroidism. An independent validation cohort comprised 18 to 20 hyperthyroidism patients and around 16 patients who later progressed from hyperthyroidism to ophthalmopathy. In total, 135 blood samples were TCR-sequenced: 43 ophthalmopathy, some 72 hyperthyroidism and some 17 hyperthyroidism-to-ophthalmopathy patients. After sampling, hyperthyroidism patients received methimazole starting at 30 mg daily, and ophthalmopathy patients received high-dose intravenous methylprednisolone. To tell Graves' ophthalmopathy apart from Graves' hyperthyroidism, and to predict which patients would progress to ophthalmopathy, the study relied on TCR beta repertoire signatures. Results and caveats for the whole study, not just this receptor: In validation, the model predicted ophthalmopathy progression with over 60% sensitivity and approximately 72% specificity; 12 predicted patients were CT-confirmed with GO in a median of 6.5 months. No statistical method was used to set the sample size in advance, and the investigators knew which group each participant was assigned to. The 13-signature model separated ophthalmopathy from stable hyperthyroidism with roughly 90% sensitivity and approximately 83% specificity in cross-validation, and 80%/75% in the test set. Among expanded thyroid clonotypes with frequency above 0.001, most also showed up in blood, which suggests that blood repertoires may reflect the thyroid immune response.

On this clonotype: Its antigen remains undetermined. Qualities for individual bases were not recorded, and no much larger clone is one base off.

V loses 5 bases of germline sequence and J loses 1 base, and the interval between the two ends is 14 bases. The germline V gene encodes CDR1 SNHLY and CDR2 FYNNEI. The CDR3 holds 16 amino acids from the cysteine to the phenylalanine. Solely the CDR3 DNA is kept, with 48 bases framed from the first base. Hyperthyroidism patients were newly diagnosed, with disease duration under 2 months, and aged 18 to 65 years. Anyone with other autoimmune diseases, uncontrolled infections, pregnancy or lactation was excluded from the study. Diagnosis was based on clinical symptoms, serum thyroxine, TRAb, thyroid ultrasound and orbital computed tomography. Total RNA was extracted using Trizol reagent, and RNA quality was checked on an Agilent 2100 Bioanalyzer. TCR beta CDR3 regions were amplified from RNA transcripts for repertoire sequencing. The first round was an RT-PCR using HTBI primers with the Qiagen OneStep RT-PCR kit, and this first round was followed by a second-round multiplex PCR, then size selection and purification. The libraries underwent paired-end sequencing with 100 bp reads on an Illumina HiSeq2000. On the study's bioinformatics: SOAPnuke was used to process the reads, throwing out any read that had adapters, had uncalled bases, had a mean Phred below 15, or lacked an exact constant-primer or identifier match. COPE v1.2.5 was used to merge the high-quality paired reads. Each unique nucleotide sequence was defined as a clonotype, and clonotypes were aligned to IMGT TRB V, D and J references with MiTCR v1.1. Only V-J combinations with frequency above 0.0001 were analysed, covering around 99% of repertoires. For each V-J combination, a TCR clonal expansion and chaos score was defined as F50 clonal expansion divided by the chaos observed in the TCRdist matrix. Welch's t-statistics and random forest were used to reduce features to about 14 V-J combinations, which were fed into a naive Bayes classifier. Thyroid-blood repertoire similarity was quantified with the Morisita-Horn index. TCRdb reran the public reads through fastp at Q25 and MiXCR, keeping productive beta chains. CDR3 protein duplicates are merged, each entry listing the most common genes and DNA. The V and J calls shown here were made by TCRdb, not taken from the authors' results. In this sample the table shows around 1,200,000 distinct CDR3 sequences, about 36% of which occur a single time. In total, the top ten clones hold around 10% of the sample.

The sequence derives from an adult man with Graves' hyperthyroidism. The specimen was peripheral blood or thyroid tissue (not recorded which). Recombination joined TRBV2 with TRBJ2-2, with the D gene tentatively TRBD1 or TRBD2, based on 6 matching bases in each. The CDR3 amino acid sequence is: CASSYSKGGNTGELFF. The DNA is as follows: TGTGCCAGCAGTTACTCGAAGGGGGGGAACACCGGGGAGCTGTTTTTT.